These T cell receptor beta chains were read from a single sample in a study of shared clonotypes between healthy human individuals. Libraries were prepared by immunoSEQ multiplex PCR; TCRdb keeps only in-frame clonotypes and omits some of them. This table has 550,000 to 700,000 clones, about three quarters appearing once. Material for sequencing was memory CD4+ T cells sorted from blood. The receptor source for this set is a woman aged 30 to 39 in good health. CDR3s include the opening cysteine and the closing phenylalanine or tryptophan. D genes are given only for firm matches. The size of a clone is reported for some rows only, either as once, few or many, or as a class for expanded clones.

V: TRBV6-5; size: once; D: TRBD2; J: TRBJ2-7; CDR3: CASSSTGTSVYEQYF; DNA: TGTGCCAGCAGTTCGACCGGGACTAGCGTCTACGAGCAGTACTTC
V: TRBV5-1; size: -; D: -; J: TRBJ1-1; CDR3: CASRLTVTTEAFF; DNA: TGCGCCAGCAGGTTGACAGTGACCACTGAAGCTTTCTTT
V: TRBV18; size: -; D: -; J: TRBJ1-5; CDR3: CASSPEPRNQPQHF; DNA: TGTGCCAGCTCACCGGAACCGCGAAATCAGCCCCAGCATTTT
V: TRBV2; size: -; D: -; J: TRBJ2-2; CDR3: CASSQGVNGELFF; DNA: TGTGCCAGCAGCCAAGGGGTAAACGGGGAGCTGTTTTTT
V: TRBV27; size: -; D: TRBD2; J: TRBJ2-1; CDR3: CASSTTSEIYNEQFF; DNA: TGTGCCAGCAGTACCACTAGCGAGATCTACAATGAGCAGTTCTTC
V: TRBV7-9; size: -; D: TRBD2; J: TRBJ2-5; CDR3: CASSLASSGGETQYF; DNA: TGTGCCAGCAGCTTAGCGTCCAGCGGGGGAGAGACCCAGTACTTC
V: TRBV28; size: -; D: -; J: TRBJ1-2; CDR3: CASSSHGETVYTF; DNA: TGTGCCAGCAGTTCCCATGGGGAGACAGTTTACACCTTC
V: TRBV30; size: -; D: -; J: TRBJ1-2; CDR3: CAWKPPQSRDGYTF; DNA: TGTGCCTGGAAACCACCTCAGAGCAGGGACGGCTACACCTTC
V: TRBV19; size: -; D: TRBD2; J: TRBJ2-7; CDR3: CASSKYGTSGLVSYEQYF; DNA: TGTGCCAGTAGTAAATACGGGACTAGCGGGCTGGTCTCCTACGAGCAGTACTTC
V: TRBV19; size: once; D: -; J: TRBJ2-3; CDR3: CASSIALGRSTDTQYF; DNA: TGTGCCAGTAGTATCGCTCTCGGGCGAAGCACAGATACGCAGTATTTT
V: TRBV5-4; size: -; D: TRBD1; J: TRBJ2-7; CDR3: CASSLQGASYEQYF; DNA: TGTGCCAGCAGCTTGCAGGGGGCTTCCTACGAGCAGTACTTC
V: TRBV7-3; size: -; D: -; J: TRBJ1-1; CDR3: CASSLSEDTEAFF; DNA: TGTGCCAGCAGCTTATCTGAGGACACTGAAGCTTTCTTT
V: TRBV28; size: few; D: TRBD1; J: TRBJ1-3; CDR3: CASTPGGQGADSGNTIYF; DNA: TGTGCCAGCACCCCTGGGGGCCAGGGGGCCGACTCTGGAAACACCATATATTTT
V: TRBV5-6; size: -; D: -; J: TRBJ1-3; CDR3: CASSLVGRDSGNTIYF; DNA: TGTGCCAGCAGCTTGGTGGGCAGGGACTCTGGAAACACCATATATTTT
V: TRBV29-1; size: -; D: TRBD2; J: TRBJ2-3; CDR3: CSVEEIAGASDTQYF; DNA: TGCAGCGTTGAAGAGATAGCGGGAGCATCAGATACGCAGTATTTT
V: TRBV11-2; size: many; D: -; J: TRBJ2-2; CDR3: CASSLAGARGELFF; DNA: TGTGCCAGCAGCTTAGCGGGAGCAAGAGGGGAGCTGTTTTTT
V: TRBV5-1; size: once; D: -; J: TRBJ2-3; CDR3: CASSAGDRFTDTQYF; DNA: TGCGCCAGCAGCGCGGGGGACAGATTCACAGATACGCAGTATTTT